This passage covers 12 T cell receptor beta chains from one sample sequenced in a study of blood T cell repertoires in COVID-19. Here immunoSEQ multiplex PCR was the method, and the copy in TCRdb shows in-frame clones only, minus some. The sample lists 150,000 to 200,000 clones, about 85% seen once, with under 3.5% in the top ten. Sequences were obtained from peripheral blood. These receptor sequences come from a woman in her 30s with active or convalescent COVID-19.

The V and J genes are TRBV11-2 and TRBJ2-5, with 8 bases that match TRBD2. Trimming at V came to 2 bases and at J to 3 bases, leaving 8 bases not matched to a gene. In germline, CDR1 is SGHAT, CDR2 FQNNGV. The CDR3 covers 16 residues. The CDR3 loop is CASSLTGGALKETQYF. In DNA, the CDR3 is TGTGCCAGCAGCTTAACGGGGGGGGCCCTAAAAGAGACCCAGTACTTC.

The chain is built from TRBV24-1 and TRBJ2-1; TRBD2 is a possible D gene (5 bases). Trimming took 9 bases from V and 10 from J, leaving 24 bases between them. Germline V CDR1 and CDR2: KGHDR, SFDVKD. The CDR3 extends over 15 amino acids. CDR3 residues: CATAPRGLAQNEQFF. CDR3 nucleotides: TGTGCCACCGCGCCTCGAGGGCTAGCACAAAACGAGCAGTTCTTC.

Regarding this clone: At one end the junction does not follow the germline gene, possibly because of a read error. This rearrangement joins TRBV7-7 to TRBJ2-1, with a weak D call TRBD2 (6 bases). The CDR3 sequence is 17 residues long. Germline-derived CDR1 and CDR2 are SSHAT and FNYEAQ (reference sequence). This chain's CDR3 is CASSQGGIAAGSDEQFF. The CDR3 region has the DNA TGTGCTAGCAGCCAGGGTGGGATAGCGGCCGGAAGTGATGAGCAGTTCTTC. The whole variable domain, filled in from reference TRBV7-7 and TRBJ2-1, reads GAGVSQSPRYKVTKRGQDVTLRCDPISSHATLYWYQQALGQGPEFLTYFNYEAQPDKSGLPSDRFSAERPEGSISTLTIQRTEQRDSAMYRCASSQGGIAAGSDEQFFGPGTRLTVL.

The chain recombines TRBV11-2 with TRBJ2-7; 8 bases are shared with TRBD2. There are 16 residues in the CDR3. Trimming cost V 11 bases and J 3 bases; bases outside gene matches: 18. The V gene's germline CDR1 is SGHAT and CDR2 FQNNGV. The CDR3 bases are TGTGCCGCTGGCCGATGGGGTAGCGGGGCGAACTACGAGCAGTACTTC. It specifies CAAGRWGSGANYEQYF.

This clone has more than one count but fewer than ten. DNA of the CDR3: TGTGCCAGCAGTCGAACGCAGGGTCGAAATCAGCCCCAGCATTTT. Its protein is CASSRTQGRNQPQHF. The V and J genes are TRBV6-5 and TRBJ1-5; D might be TRBD1 (5 bases). V lost 5 bases and J 4 bases, leaving 15 bases between the germline ends. This CDR3 is 15 amino acids long. The germline V gene has CDR1 MNHEY and CDR2 SVGAGI.

The chain carries TRBV5-6 and TRBJ2-3, with D tentatively TRBD2 (6 bases). This CDR3 comprises 15 residues. Germline values: CDR1 SGHDT, CDR2 YYEEEE. V was pared by 0 bases and J by 2 bases, with 10 bases between. The CDR3 sequence: CASSLAIADTDTQYF. The DNA of the CDR3 is TGTGCCAGCAGCTTGGCTATAGCGGACACAGATACGCAGTATTTT.

This CDR3 reads CASITGHRSNQPQHF. Here the CDR3 DNA reads TGTGCCAGTATAACAGGACACCGTAGCAATCAGCCCCAGCATTTT. This rearrangement joins TRBV19 to TRBJ1-5; perhaps TRBD1 as D (5 bases). The V end lost 7 bases, the J end lost 0 bases, and 13 bases lay between the germline ends. The CDR3 is 15 residues long. The germline V gene has CDR1 LNHDA and CDR2 SQIVND (reference sequence).

The chain employs TRBV7-2 and TRBJ2-7; 9 bases align to TRBD1. The V segment lost 5 bases and the J segment 1 base; nucleotides outside the gene matches: 6. Germline V gives CDR1 SGHTA, CDR2 FQGNSA. The CDR3 is 15 amino acids. The CDR3 DNA follows: TGTGCCAGCAGCCTACAGGGGGCAATGTCCTACGAGCAGTACTTC. It translates to CASSLQGAMSYEQYF.

The chain has TRBV12-5 and TRBJ2-7, with TRBD1 matching over 9 bases. Trimming removed 5 bases from V and 5 bases from J; junction bases left unmatched: 10. The CDR3 loop spans 15 amino acids. The germline CDR1 and CDR2 sequences are LGHNT and FRNRAP. CDR3 bases: TGTGCTAGTGGTATCGGACAGGGGACATTCGACGAGCAGTACTTC. Protein: CASGIGQGTFDEQYF.

This clone was detected a few times. The rearrangement joins TRBV3-1 (or the pseudogene TRBV3-2) to TRBJ1-3, with 8 bases fitting TRBD1. The CDR3 consists of 16 residues. Germline V gene lookup returns CDR1 LGHDT and CDR2 YNNKEL (reference sequence). With V trimmed by 0 bases and J by 8 bases, 9 bases remained unmatched. This CDR3 reads CASSQEWPGGMDTIYF. CDR3 in DNA: TGTGCCAGCAGCCAAGAATGGCCAGGGGGCATGGACACCATATATTTT.

J is TRBJ1-5 and V is TRBV6-2 or TRBV6-3; 7 positions match TRBD1. The germline V gene has CDR1 MNHEY and CDR2 SVGEGT. The J segment lost 3 bases and the V segment lost 3 bases, leaving 8 bases of the junction unmatched. CDR3 length: 16 residues. The CDR3 protein is CASSYEQGRVNQPQHF. DNA for the CDR3: TGTGCCAGCAGTTATGAACAGGGGCGAGTCAATCAGCCCCAGCATTTT.

In this sample, this clone turned up a few times. This chain connects TRBV7-9 to TRBJ1-2; D gene ambiguous. V dropped 2 bases and J dropped 4 bases, with 5 bases sitting between them. This CDR3 has 12 residues. The germline gives CDR1 SEHNR, CDR2 FQNEAQ (reference sequence). Here the CDR3 reads CASSLQSYGYTF. CDR3 nucleotide sequence: TGTGCCAGCAGCTTACAGTCCTATGGCTACACCTTC. Full variable domain (outside the CDR3, taken from reference TRBV7-9 and TRBJ1-2): DTGVSQNPRHKITKRGQNVTFRCDPISEHNRLYWYRQTLGQGPEFLTYFQNEAQLEKSRLLSDRFSAERPKGSFSTLEIQRTEQGDSAMYLCASSLQSYGYTFGSGTRLTVV.